The clone carrying this T cell receptor (beta chain) was observed a few times. Its antigen is currently unknown. Germline assignment: CDR1 SGHKS and CDR2 YYEKEE (reference sequence). J gave up 8 bases and V 2 bases, and 6 bases lay outside the gene matches. CDR3 length: 15 residues. TCRdb re-called the 5' RACE reads with MiXCR, one entry per CDR3 protein. This table has about 54,000 distinct CDR3 sequences, 17% appearing once. Points from the study as a whole: Whole repertoires were not studied in the larger cohort, only one V-J beta rearrangement.

Naive CD4+ cells had CD25+ Tregs removed. The sequence was collected from a female donor with breast cancer. The sample comprised naive CD4+ T cells sorted from blood. Noted subset: naive CD4+ T cells, CD4+CD45RA+CD25-. The chain carries TRBV5-5 and TRBJ1-6, with 8 bases lining up with TRBD1. The CDR3 region has the DNA TGTGCCAGCAGCTTCTTTCCAGGGGGCGATTCACCCCTCCACTTT. Its protein product is CASSFFPGGDSPLHF.